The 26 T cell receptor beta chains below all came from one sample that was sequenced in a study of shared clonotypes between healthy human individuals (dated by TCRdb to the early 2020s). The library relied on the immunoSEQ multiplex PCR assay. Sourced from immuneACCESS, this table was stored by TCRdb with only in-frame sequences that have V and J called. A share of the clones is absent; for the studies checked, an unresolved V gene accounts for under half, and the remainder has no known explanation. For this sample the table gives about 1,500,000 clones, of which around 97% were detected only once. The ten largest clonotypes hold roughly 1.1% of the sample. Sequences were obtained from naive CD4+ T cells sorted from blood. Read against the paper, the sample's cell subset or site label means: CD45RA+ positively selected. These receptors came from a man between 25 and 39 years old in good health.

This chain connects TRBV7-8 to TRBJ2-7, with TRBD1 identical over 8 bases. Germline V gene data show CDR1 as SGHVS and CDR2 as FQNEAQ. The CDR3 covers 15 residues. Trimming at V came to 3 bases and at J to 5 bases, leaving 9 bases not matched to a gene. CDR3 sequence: CASSFVQGVSHEQYF. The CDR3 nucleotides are TGTGCCAGCAGCTTCGTACAGGGGGTCTCTCACGAGCAGTACTTC.

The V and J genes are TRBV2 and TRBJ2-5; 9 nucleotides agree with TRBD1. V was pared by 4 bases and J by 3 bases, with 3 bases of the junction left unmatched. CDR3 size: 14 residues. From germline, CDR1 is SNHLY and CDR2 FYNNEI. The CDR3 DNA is TGTGCCAGCAGTGCGACAGGGGGGGAAGAGACCCAGTACTTC. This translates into CASSATGGEETQYF.

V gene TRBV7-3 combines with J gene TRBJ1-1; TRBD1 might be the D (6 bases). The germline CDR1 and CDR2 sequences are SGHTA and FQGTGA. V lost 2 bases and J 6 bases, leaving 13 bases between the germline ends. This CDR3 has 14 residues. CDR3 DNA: TGTGCCAGCAGCTTATGGTCAGGGGACCCTGAAGCTTTCTTT. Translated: CASSLWSGDPEAFF.

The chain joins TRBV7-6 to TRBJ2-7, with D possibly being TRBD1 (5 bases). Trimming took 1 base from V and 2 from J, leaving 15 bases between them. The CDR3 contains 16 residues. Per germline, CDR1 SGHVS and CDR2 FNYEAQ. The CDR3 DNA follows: TGTGCCAGCAGCTTAGTGGGCAGGGCACCTACCTACGAGCAGTACTTC. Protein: CASSLVGRAPTYEQYF.

DNA for the CDR3: TGTGCCAGCAGACTGAGGACTCCACCGAGGAATGAGCAGTTCTTC. This codes for CASRLRTPPRNEQFF. This chain links TRBV28 with TRBJ2-1; maybe TRBD2 (5 bases). The ends were cut back, 6 bases at V and 7 bases at J, with 19 bases in the middle. This CDR3 spans 15 amino acids. CDR1 is MDHEN and CDR2 is SYDVKM in the germline V gene. Using reference TRBV28 and TRBJ2-1 for the parts outside the CDR3, the full variable domain is DVKVTQSSRYLVKRTGEKVFLECVQDMDHENMFWYRQDPGLGLRLIYFSYDVKMKEKGDIPEGYSVSREKKERFSLILESASTNQTSMYLCASRLRTPPRNEQFFGPGTRLTVL.

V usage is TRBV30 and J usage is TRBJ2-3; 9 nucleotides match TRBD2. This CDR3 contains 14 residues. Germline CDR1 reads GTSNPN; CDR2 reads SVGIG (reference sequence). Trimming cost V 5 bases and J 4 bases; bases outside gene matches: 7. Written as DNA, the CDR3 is TGTGCCTGGCTTAGCGGGAGAGGCGCAGATACGCAGTATTTT. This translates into CAWLSGRGADTQYF.

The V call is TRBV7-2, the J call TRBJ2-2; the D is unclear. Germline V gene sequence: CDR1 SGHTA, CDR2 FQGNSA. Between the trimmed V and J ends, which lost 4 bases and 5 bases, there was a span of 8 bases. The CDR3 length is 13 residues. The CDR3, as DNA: TGTGCCAGCAGCTCCTGGTGGACCGGGGAGCTGTTTTTT. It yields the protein CASSSWWTGELFF.

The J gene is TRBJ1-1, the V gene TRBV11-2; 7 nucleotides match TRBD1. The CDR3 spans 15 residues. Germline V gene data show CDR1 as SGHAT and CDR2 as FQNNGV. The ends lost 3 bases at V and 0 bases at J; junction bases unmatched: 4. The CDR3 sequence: CASSFRDRMNTEAFF. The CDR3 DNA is TGTGCCAGCAGCTTCCGGGACAGAATGAACACTGAAGCTTTCTTT.

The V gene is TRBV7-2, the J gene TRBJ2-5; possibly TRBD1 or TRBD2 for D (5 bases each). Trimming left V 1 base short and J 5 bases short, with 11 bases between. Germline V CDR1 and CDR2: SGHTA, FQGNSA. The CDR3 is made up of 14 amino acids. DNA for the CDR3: TGTGCCAGCAGCTTAGGGGGTGGGGGTGAGACCCAGTACTTC. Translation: CASSLGGGGETQYF.

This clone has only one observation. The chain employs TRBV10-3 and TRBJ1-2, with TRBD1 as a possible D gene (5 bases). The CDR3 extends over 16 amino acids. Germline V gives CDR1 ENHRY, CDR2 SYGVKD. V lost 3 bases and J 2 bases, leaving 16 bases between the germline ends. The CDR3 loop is CAISDHTRDSNYGYTF. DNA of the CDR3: TGTGCCATCAGTGATCACACTCGGGACTCGAACTATGGCTACACCTTC.

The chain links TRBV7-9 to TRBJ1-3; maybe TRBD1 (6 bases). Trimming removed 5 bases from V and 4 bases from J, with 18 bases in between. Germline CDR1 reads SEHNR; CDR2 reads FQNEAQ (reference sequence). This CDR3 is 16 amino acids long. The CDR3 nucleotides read TGTGCCAGCAGCCCATTGTCAGGGGCGGTGGGAAACACCATATATTTT. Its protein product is CASSPLSGAVGNTIYF.

CDR3 in amino acids: CSADRGHGELFF. The CDR3 DNA follows: TGCAGCGCCGACAGGGGGCACGGGGAGCTGTTTTTT. V and J are TRBV29-1 and TRBJ2-2, with 10 bases matching TRBD1. The V and J ends lost 7 bases and 7 bases, in that order; junction bases with no gene match: 3. The CDR3 length is 12 residues. Per the germline V gene, CDR1 is SQVTM and CDR2 is ANQGSEA.

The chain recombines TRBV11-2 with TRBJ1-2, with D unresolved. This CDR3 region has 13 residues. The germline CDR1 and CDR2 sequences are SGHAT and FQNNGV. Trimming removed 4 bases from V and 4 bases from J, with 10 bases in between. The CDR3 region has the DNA TGTGCCAGCAGCTCCACGGACCTCTATGGCTACACCTTC. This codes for CASSSTDLYGYTF.

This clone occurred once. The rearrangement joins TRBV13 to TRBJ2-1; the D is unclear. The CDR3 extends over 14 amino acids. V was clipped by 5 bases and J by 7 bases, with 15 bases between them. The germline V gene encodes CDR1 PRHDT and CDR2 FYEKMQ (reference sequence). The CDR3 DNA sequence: TGTGCCAGCAGCCGGTCCCAGCGTCAAAATGAGCAGTTCTTC. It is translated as CASSRSQRQNEQFF.

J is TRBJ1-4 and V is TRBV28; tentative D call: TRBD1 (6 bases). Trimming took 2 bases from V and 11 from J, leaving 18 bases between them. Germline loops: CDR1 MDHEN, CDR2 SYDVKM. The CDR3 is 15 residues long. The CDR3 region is CASSLPGTTGDKLFF. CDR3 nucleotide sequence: TGTGCCAGCAGTTTACCCGGGACAACAGGAGATAAACTGTTTTTT.

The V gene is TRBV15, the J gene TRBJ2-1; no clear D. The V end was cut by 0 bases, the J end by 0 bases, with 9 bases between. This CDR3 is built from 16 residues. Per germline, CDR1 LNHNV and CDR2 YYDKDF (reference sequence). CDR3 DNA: TGTGCCACCAGCAGAGATGCGGCTAGCTCCTACAATGAGCAGTTCTTC. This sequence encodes CATSRDAASSYNEQFF. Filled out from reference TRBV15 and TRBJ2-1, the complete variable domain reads DAMVIQNPRYQVTQFGKPVTLSCSQTLNHNVMYWYQQKSSQAPKLLFHYYDKDFNNEADTPDNFQSRRPNTSFCFLDIRSPGLGDTAMYLCATSRDAASSYNEQFFGPGTRLTVL.

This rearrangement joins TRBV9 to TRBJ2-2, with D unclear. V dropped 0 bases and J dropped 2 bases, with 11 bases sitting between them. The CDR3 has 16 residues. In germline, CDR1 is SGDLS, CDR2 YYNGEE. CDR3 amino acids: CASSVVVGPNTGELFF. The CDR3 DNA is TGTGCCAGCAGCGTAGTGGTAGGGCCTAACACCGGGGAGCTGTTTTTT.

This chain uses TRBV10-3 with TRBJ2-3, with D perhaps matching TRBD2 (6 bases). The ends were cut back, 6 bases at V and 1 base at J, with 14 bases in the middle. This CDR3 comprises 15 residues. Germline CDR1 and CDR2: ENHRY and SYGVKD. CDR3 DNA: TGTGCCATCAGCACGGGGCGGGAAGGCACAGATACGCAGTATTTT. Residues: CAISTGREGTDTQYF.

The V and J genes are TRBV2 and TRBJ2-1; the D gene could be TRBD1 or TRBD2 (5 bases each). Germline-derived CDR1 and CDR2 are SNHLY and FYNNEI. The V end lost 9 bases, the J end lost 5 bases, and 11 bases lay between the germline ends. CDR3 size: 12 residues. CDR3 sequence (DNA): TGTGCCAGTTTGGGGGTTAACAATGAGCAGTTCTTC. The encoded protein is CASLGVNNEQFF.

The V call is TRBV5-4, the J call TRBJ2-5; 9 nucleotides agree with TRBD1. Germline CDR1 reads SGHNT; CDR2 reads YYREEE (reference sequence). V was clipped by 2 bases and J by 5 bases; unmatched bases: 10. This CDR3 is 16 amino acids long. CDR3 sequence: CASSLQQGAGRETQYF. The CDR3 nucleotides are TGTGCCAGCAGCTTACAACAGGGGGCCGGGAGGGAGACCCAGTACTTC.

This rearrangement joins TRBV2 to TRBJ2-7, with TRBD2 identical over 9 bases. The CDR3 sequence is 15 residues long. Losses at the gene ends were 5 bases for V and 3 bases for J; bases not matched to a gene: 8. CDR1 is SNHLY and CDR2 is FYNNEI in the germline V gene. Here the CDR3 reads CASSSRGLASYEQYF. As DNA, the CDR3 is TGTGCCAGCAGTTCCCGGGGACTAGCCAGCTACGAGCAGTACTTC. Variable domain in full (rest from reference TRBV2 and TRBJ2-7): EPEVTQTPSHQVTQMGQEVILRCVPISNHLYFYWYRQILGQKVEFLVSFYNNEISEKSEIFDDQFSVERPDGSNFTLKIRSTKLEDSAMYFCASSSRGLASYEQYFGPGTRLTVT.

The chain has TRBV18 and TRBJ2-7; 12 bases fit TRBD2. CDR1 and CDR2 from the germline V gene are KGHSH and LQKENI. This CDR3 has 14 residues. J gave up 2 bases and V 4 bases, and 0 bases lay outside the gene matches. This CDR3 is CASSRTSGAYEQYF. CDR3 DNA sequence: TGTGCCAGCTCACGGACTAGCGGGGCCTACGAGCAGTACTTC.

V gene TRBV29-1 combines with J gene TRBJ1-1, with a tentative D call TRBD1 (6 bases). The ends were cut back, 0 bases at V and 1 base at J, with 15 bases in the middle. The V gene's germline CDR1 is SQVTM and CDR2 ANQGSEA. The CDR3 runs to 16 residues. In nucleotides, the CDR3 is TGCAGCGTTGAAGATCTCCGGGGGCGCGGGAACACTGAAGCTTTCTTT. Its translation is CSVEDLRGRGNTEAFF.

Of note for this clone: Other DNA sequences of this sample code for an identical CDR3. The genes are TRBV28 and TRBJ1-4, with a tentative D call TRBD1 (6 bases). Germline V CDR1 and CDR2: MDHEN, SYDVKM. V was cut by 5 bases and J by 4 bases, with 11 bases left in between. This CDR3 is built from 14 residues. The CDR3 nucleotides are TGTGCCAGCAGTCACGGGACACTTAATGAAAAACTGTTTTTT. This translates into CASSHGTLNEKLFF.

The DNA of the CDR3 is TGTGCCAGCAGCCGTAATATAGACAGTAACACCGGGGAGCTGTTTTTT. It yields the protein CASSRNIDSNTGELFF. The V gene is TRBV5-4, the J gene TRBJ2-2; TRBD1 might be the D (5 bases). Per the germline V gene, CDR1 is SGHNT and CDR2 is YYREEE (reference sequence). Trimming removed 4 bases from V and 2 bases from J, with 15 bases in between. The CDR3 loop spans 16 amino acids.

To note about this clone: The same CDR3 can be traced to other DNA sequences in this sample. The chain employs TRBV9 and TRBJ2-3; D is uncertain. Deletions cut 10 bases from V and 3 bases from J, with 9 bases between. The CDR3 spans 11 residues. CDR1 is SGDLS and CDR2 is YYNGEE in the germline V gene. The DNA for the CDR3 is TGTGCCTCGTCTCGTACAGATACGCAGTATTTT. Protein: CASSRTDTQYF.